One and the same sample provided the 29 T cell receptor beta chains below, sequenced in a study of OX40 agonist ivuxolimab in advanced cancers. TCRdb's table, derived via immunoSEQ multiplex PCR, lists solely in-frame clones and lacks some. Counted here are approximately 61,000 clones, 89% occurring once; the ten biggest clones make up 15% to 20%. Specimen: CD4+ or CD8+ T cells sorted from blood, collected in a trial of the OX40 agonist ivuxolimab. All receptors derive from an adult with an advanced solid tumor such as melanoma, head and neck, liver or kidney cancer.

The chain recombines TRBV28 with TRBJ2-1, with D uncertain. CDR3 length: 14 amino acids. V lost 3 bases and J 6 bases, leaving 12 bases between the germline ends. The V gene's germline CDR1 is MDHEN and CDR2 SYDVKM. Written as DNA, the CDR3 is TGTGCCAGCAGTTTTTTGACCTCCGCCAATGAGCAGTTCTTC. Protein sequence: CASSFLTSANEQFF.

J is TRBJ2-1 and V is TRBV11-3, with D maybe TRBD1 (6 bases). The CDR3 runs to 15 residues. The V end was cut by 5 bases, the J end by 2 bases, with 13 bases between. CDR1 is SGHNT and CDR2 is YENEEA in the germline V gene. The CDR3 region is CASSEPQGPYNEQFF. CDR3 nucleotide sequence: TGTGCCAGCAGCGAGCCACAGGGACCCTACAATGAGCAGTTCTTC.

Remarks on this clone: This specimen includes other DNA sequences encoding the same CDR3. The chain couples TRBV13 to TRBJ2-1; D unclear. Per germline, CDR1 PRHDT and CDR2 FYEKMQ (reference sequence). This CDR3 comprises 14 residues. Trimming removed 0 bases from V and 6 bases from J, with 9 bases in between. CDR3 loop: CASSLGLVPNEQFF. The DNA of the CDR3 is TGTGCCAGCAGCTTAGGCCTGGTCCCCAATGAGCAGTTCTTC. The whole variable domain, filled in from reference TRBV13 and TRBJ2-1, reads AAGVIQSPRHLIKEKRETATLKCYPIPRHDTVYWYQQGPGQDPQFLISFYEKMQSDKGSIPDRFSAQQFSDYHSELNMSSLELGDSALYFCASSLGLVPNEQFFGPGTRLTVL.

The chain combines TRBV7-9 with TRBJ1-2, with 7 bases matching TRBD1. CDR1 is SEHNR, CDR2 FQNEAQ, per germline (reference sequence). The CDR3 spans 13 residues. J lost 2 bases, V lost 8 bases, and 5 bases had no gene match. This CDR3 reads CASLGRGNYGYTF. CDR3 bases: TGTGCCAGCCTGGGCAGGGGGAACTATGGCTACACCTTC.

Here the CDR3 DNA reads TGTGCCAGCAGTCCAGCGGGCGACACCGGGGAGCTGTTTTTT. It encodes CASSPAGDTGELFF. The gene calls are TRBV6-4 and TRBJ2-2; maybe TRBD2 (6 bases). Germline lookup yields CDR1 MRHNA and CDR2 SNTAGT. This CDR3 region has 14 residues. V dropped 5 bases and J dropped 3 bases, with 10 bases sitting between them.

V gene TRBV25-1 combines with J gene TRBJ1-1; no firm D call. Trimming shortened V by 4 bases and J by 3 bases, and 3 bases separated the two germline ends. The CDR3 extends over 11 amino acids. Germline lookup yields CDR1 MGHDK and CDR2 SYGVNS. CDR3 nucleotide sequence: TGTGCCAGCAGTGGGTACACTGAAGCTTTCTTT. The encoded protein is CASSGYTEAFF.

The genes are TRBV28 and TRBJ2-7, with TRBD1 matching 9 bases. From germline, CDR1 is MDHEN and CDR2 SYDVKM. This CDR3 contains 16 residues. V lost 6 bases, J lost 5 bases, and 14 bases stayed unmatched. This CDR3 is CASSRDSGTGFNEQYF. CDR3 bases: TGTGCCAGCAGCCGAGACTCCGGGACAGGGTTCAACGAGCAGTACTTC.

This chain joins TRBV7-6 and TRBJ2-7; TRBD1 might be the D (6 bases). The CDR3 runs to 13 residues. The V end was cut by 5 bases, the J end by 6 bases, with 14 bases between. Looked up from germline, CDR1 is SGHVS and CDR2 is FNYEAQ. The CDR3: CASSPGDWSEQYF. The CDR3 region has the DNA TGTGCCAGCAGCCCAGGGGATTGGAGCGAGCAGTACTTC.

The chain carries TRBV27 and TRBJ2-7, with D uncertain. The germline V gene has CDR1 MNHEY and CDR2 SMNVEV (reference sequence). This CDR3 contains 14 residues. Trimming removed 6 bases at V and 4 bases at J, with 16 bases between. The CDR3, as DNA: TGTGCCAGCAGCCCCCAATTGGCCCTTTACGAGCAGTACTTC. Its translation: CASSPQLALYEQYF.

On this clone: Within the sample, other DNA sequences also encode this same CDR3. The CDR3 loop reads CASSTSTDTQYF. CDR3 nucleotide sequence: TGTGCCAGCAGCACTAGCACAGATACGCAGTATTTT. V gene TRBV7-8 combines with J gene TRBJ2-3; no firm D call. V lost 5 bases to trimming and J lost 0 bases, with 3 bases between them. Germline-derived CDR1 and CDR2 are SGHVS and FQNEAQ. This CDR3 has 12 residues.

The rearrangement uses TRBV5-8 and TRBJ2-1; 10 positions match TRBD2. V lost 4 bases and J lost 4; bases outside the gene matches: 11. CDR1 and CDR2 (germline): SGHTS, YDEGEE. The CDR3 is made up of 17 amino acids. The CDR3 DNA sequence: TGTGCCAGCAGCAAATACGGACTAGCGGAGATTTACAATGAGCAGTTCTTC. This encodes CASSKYGLAEIYNEQFF.

The chain is built from TRBV9 and TRBJ2-7; D might be TRBD2 (6 bases). This CDR3 is 12 amino acids long. V dropped 3 bases and J dropped 7 bases, with 11 bases sitting between them. Germline-derived CDR1 and CDR2 are SGDLS and YYNGEE. CDR3 coding DNA: TGTGCCAGCAGCGCGGGGGAGAGGGAGCAGTACTTC. It is translated as CASSAGEREQYF.

V and J are TRBV6-1 and TRBJ1-5; D gene ambiguous. Germline assignment: CDR1 MNHNS and CDR2 SASEGT. V shed 6 bases and J shed 2 bases, with 11 bases lying between them. This CDR3 comprises 14 residues. This chain's CDR3 is CASSWGEGNQPQHF. DNA for the CDR3: TGTGCCAGCAGCTGGGGAGAGGGCAATCAGCCCCAGCATTTT.

As concerns this clone: This same CDR3 is encoded by further DNA sequences in the sample. This chain links TRBV7-3 with TRBJ2-3, with a tentative D call TRBD2 (6 bases). The germline V gene has CDR1 SGHTA and CDR2 FQGTGA. Trimming cost V 5 bases and J 0 bases, with 12 bases left between them. This CDR3 spans 15 amino acids. The CDR3, as DNA: TGTGCCAGCAGCCCCGGGACTTCTAGCACAGATACGCAGTATTTT. This translates into CASSPGTSSTDTQYF.

This clone was recorded once. V usage is TRBV9 and J usage is TRBJ2-7; D is perhaps TRBD1 (6 bases). V lost 4 bases to trimming and J lost 6 bases, with 20 bases between them. CDR3 length: 15 amino acids. CDR1 SGDLS and CDR2 YYNGEE come from the germline V gene. The chain's CDR3 is CASSPRGGNPSEQYF. DNA of the CDR3: TGTGCCAGCAGCCCCCGAGGGGGTAACCCTTCCGAGCAGTACTTC.

Written as DNA, the CDR3 is TGTGCCAGCAGTTTAGGCTTATTCTCCTACGAGCAGTACTTC. This gives the protein CASSLGLFSYEQYF. The rearrangement links TRBV28 to TRBJ2-7, with D uncertain. Deletions cut 2 bases from V and 0 bases from J, with 8 bases between. The CDR3 is 14 residues long. Germline lookup yields CDR1 MDHEN and CDR2 SYDVKM.

The CDR3 coding sequence is TGCGCCAGCAGCGACCGGGACTACAACCAAGAGACCCAGTACTTC. Amino acid sequence: CASSDRDYNQETQYF. The J gene is TRBJ2-5, the V gene TRBV5-1; TRBD2 matches 7 bases. This CDR3 contains 15 residues. After removal of 4 bases from V and 0 bases from J, the junction contained 6 bases not matched to a gene. CDR1 is SGHRS, CDR2 YFSETQ, per germline. Combining the CDR3 with reference TRBV5-1 and TRBJ2-5 gives the whole variable domain KAGVTQTPRYLIKTRGQQVTLSCSPISGHRSVSWYQQTPGQGLQFLFEYFSETQRNKGNFPGRFSGRQFSNSRSEMNVSTLELGDSALYLCASSDRDYNQETQYFGPGTRLLVL.

V is TRBV30 and J is TRBJ2-7; TRBD1 is a possible D gene (6 bases). V gave up 2 bases and J gave up 0 bases, with 8 bases separating them. Germline V gene data show CDR1 as GTSNPN and CDR2 as SVGIG (reference sequence). CDR3 length: 13 residues. The CDR3 DNA reads TGTGCCTGGAGTTGGGACAACTCCTACGAGCAGTACTTC. Residues: CAWSWDNSYEQYF.

This chain links TRBV7-9 with TRBJ2-3; 14 bases match TRBD2. Germline CDR1 and CDR2: SEHNR and FQNEAQ (reference sequence). J lost 5 bases, V lost 5 bases, and 6 bases had no gene match. The CDR3 runs 16 residues. CDR3: CASSRLAGGRKDTQYF. CDR3 DNA: TGTGCCAGCAGCCGACTAGCGGGAGGGCGTAAAGATACGCAGTATTTT.

The CDR3 nucleotides read TGTGCCAGCAGATTTAGGGGGCCTATCTCCTACGAGCAGTACTTC. Translation: CASRFRGPISYEQYF. The chain combines TRBV28 with TRBJ2-7; 7 bases are shared with TRBD1. Germline V gives CDR1 MDHEN, CDR2 SYDVKM. There are 15 residues in the CDR3. J gave up 0 bases and V 6 bases, and 8 bases lay outside the gene matches. Full variable domain (missing parts from reference TRBV28 and TRBJ2-7): DVKVTQSSRYLVKRTGEKVFLECVQDMDHENMFWYRQDPGLGLRLIYFSYDVKMKEKGDIPEGYSVSREKKERFSLILESASTNQTSMYLCASRFRGPISYEQYFGPGTRLTVT.

This chain uses TRBV29-1 with TRBJ2-7, with D possibly called TRBD1 or TRBD2 (6 bases each). V lost 4 bases to trimming and J lost 2 bases, with 12 bases between them. CDR1 and CDR2 from the germline V gene are SQVTM and ANQGSEA. This CDR3 has 13 residues. This chain's CDR3 is CSVGVEGAYEQYF. The CDR3, as DNA: TGCAGCGTTGGCGTGGAGGGGGCCTACGAGCAGTACTTC.

The gene calls are TRBV6-4 and TRBJ1-2, with 7 nucleotides matching TRBD1. Germline trimming cut 6 bases from V and 7 bases from J; bases unmatched to any gene: 11. The CDR3 has 14 amino acids. Germline lookup yields CDR1 MRHNA and CDR2 SNTAGT. The CDR3 DNA reads as TGTGCCAGCAGCGAGACCGGGACAGCGAGTGGCTACACCTTC. Translating gives CASSETGTASGYTF.

The chain carries TRBV5-1 and TRBJ1-1, with D possibly TRBD1 on 5 matching bases. The V end lost 0 bases, the J end lost 0 bases, and 6 bases lay between the germline ends. The CDR3 runs 14 residues. Germline CDR1 and CDR2: SGHRS and YFSETQ. CDR3 DNA: TGCGCCAGCAGCTTGGCAGGGATGAACACTGAAGCTTTCTTT. Its protein is CASSLAGMNTEAFF. Full variable domain (remainder filled in from reference TRBV5-1 and TRBJ1-1): KAGVTQTPRYLIKTRGQQVTLSCSPISGHRSVSWYQQTPGQGLQFLFEYFSETQRNKGNFPGRFSGRQFSNSRSEMNVSTLELGDSALYLCASSLAGMNTEAFFGQGTRLTVV.

This rearrangement joins TRBV6-4 to TRBJ2-1; 9 bases are a match to TRBD2. This CDR3 comprises 13 residues. Germline V gene sequence: CDR1 MRHNA, CDR2 SNTAGT. Losses at the gene ends were 2 bases for V and 12 bases for J; bases not matched to a gene: 5. Here the CDR3 reads CASSDPYSGRQFF. CDR3 in DNA: TGTGCCAGCAGTGACCCCTATAGCGGGAGGCAGTTCTTC.

The chain combines TRBV7-9 with TRBJ2-3; 8 bases align to TRBD1. The CDR3 runs to 15 residues. Germline loops: CDR1 SEHNR, CDR2 FQNEAQ (reference sequence). With V trimmed by 6 bases and J by 4 bases, 9 bases remained unmatched. CDR3 sequence: CASSPTGVGPDTQYF. The CDR3 DNA sequence: TGTGCCAGCAGTCCGACAGGGGTCGGACCAGATACGCAGTATTTT. Supplemented by reference TRBV7-9 and TRBJ2-3, the full variable domain reads DTGVSQNPRHKITKRGQNVTFRCDPISEHNRLYWYRQTLGQGPEFLTYFQNEAQLEKSRLLSDRFSAERPKGSFSTLEIQRTEQGDSAMYLCASSPTGVGPDTQYFGPGTRLTVL.

This chain links TRBV7-3 with TRBJ2-1; TRBD2 agrees at 10 bases. The CDR3 is 15 residues long. Germline CDR1 SGHTA, CDR2 FQGTGA. V gave up 7 bases and J gave up 8 bases; unmatched junction bases: 11. Written as DNA, the CDR3 is TGTGCCAGCACCCCATCCCCAGCGGGAGGGGATGAGCAGTTCTTC. It specifies CASTPSPAGGDEQFF.

The rearrangement uses TRBV4-3 and TRBJ2-6, with a weak D call TRBD1 (5 bases). Trimming cost V 1 base and J 0 bases, with 13 bases left between them. The CDR3 has 18 amino acids. In germline, CDR1 is LGHNA, CDR2 YSLEER. CDR3 loop: CASSQGGQFNSGANVLTF. The CDR3 DNA follows: TGCGCCAGCAGCCAAGGAGGACAATTTAACTCTGGGGCCAACGTCCTGACTTTC.

V is TRBV7-5 and J is TRBJ2-7; the table calls TRBD2, which could not be checked here. TRBV7-5 represents a pseudogene. CDR3 length: 12 residues. The CDR3 DNA is TGTGCCAGAAGCTTAGGGCTAGGAGAGCAGTACTTC. It encodes CARSLGLGEQYF.

The chain combines TRBV7-9 with TRBJ2-7, with TRBD1 identical over 8 bases. Germline loops: CDR1 SEHNR, CDR2 FQNEAQ (reference sequence). Trimming removed 5 bases from V and 8 bases from J; junction bases left unmatched: 8. The CDR3 has 13 amino acids. For the CDR3, the DNA is TGTGCCAGCAGCCCCCTAGGACAGGGCCAGCAGTACTTC. The encoded protein is CASSPLGQGQQYF.